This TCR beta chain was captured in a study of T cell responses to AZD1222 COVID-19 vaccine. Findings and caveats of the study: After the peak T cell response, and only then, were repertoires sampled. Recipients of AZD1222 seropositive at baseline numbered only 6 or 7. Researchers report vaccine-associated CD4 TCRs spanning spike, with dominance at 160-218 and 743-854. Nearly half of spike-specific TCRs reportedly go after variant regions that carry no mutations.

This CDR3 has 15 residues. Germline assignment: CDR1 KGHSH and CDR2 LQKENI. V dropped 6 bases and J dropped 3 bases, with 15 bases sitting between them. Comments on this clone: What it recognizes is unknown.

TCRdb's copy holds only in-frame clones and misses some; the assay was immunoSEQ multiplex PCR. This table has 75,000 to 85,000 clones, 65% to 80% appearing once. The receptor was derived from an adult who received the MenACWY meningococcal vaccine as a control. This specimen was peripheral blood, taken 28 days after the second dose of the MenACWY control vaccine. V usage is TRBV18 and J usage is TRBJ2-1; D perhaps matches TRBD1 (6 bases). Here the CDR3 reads CASSPDGGLYNEQFF. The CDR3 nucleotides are TGTGCCAGCTCCCCAGATGGGGGCCTCTACAATGAGCAGTTCTTC.